Below, one TCR beta chain is given with its context. Its antigen is unknown. The data stem from a study of cytomegalovirus exposure and HLA in healthy donors. Study at large: Most genotyped donors, around 86% of about 400, had Caucasian-associated genetic ancestry. General observations from the study: Later analysis found that TCR beta chains associated with HLA were more clonally expanded than other, equally common chains. TRBV6-2, TRBV6-3 and some other V segments were unresolvable in 87-base-pair reads.

Primers for the PCR totalled 60 Vbeta and 13 Jbeta. Per the study methods: It was a later analysis that counted about 80 million unique TCR beta chains, of which some 12 million were shared. Generated by immunoSEQ multiplex PCR, the TCRdb table keeps only in-frame clones and is missing some. V and J calls plus clone size are reproduced from that table; the DNA served to infer D and trimming. Here the sample spans 85,000 to 120,000 clones, roughly 80% being singletons. Trimming stripped 1 base from V and 5 bases from J, with 15 bases between. Germline loops: CDR1 SEHNR, CDR2 FQNEAQ (reference sequence). The CDR3 totals 16 residues.

Material for sequencing was PBMCs. The V gene is TRBV7-9, the J gene TRBJ2-4, with D tentatively TRBD1 (6 bases). The TCR originated in a man aged 40-49 years in good health and CMV-seronegative. The CDR3 is CASSLGVGNRENIQYF. The DNA for the CDR3 is TGTGCCAGCAGCTTAGGTGTCGGAAACAGGGAAAACATTCAGTACTTC.